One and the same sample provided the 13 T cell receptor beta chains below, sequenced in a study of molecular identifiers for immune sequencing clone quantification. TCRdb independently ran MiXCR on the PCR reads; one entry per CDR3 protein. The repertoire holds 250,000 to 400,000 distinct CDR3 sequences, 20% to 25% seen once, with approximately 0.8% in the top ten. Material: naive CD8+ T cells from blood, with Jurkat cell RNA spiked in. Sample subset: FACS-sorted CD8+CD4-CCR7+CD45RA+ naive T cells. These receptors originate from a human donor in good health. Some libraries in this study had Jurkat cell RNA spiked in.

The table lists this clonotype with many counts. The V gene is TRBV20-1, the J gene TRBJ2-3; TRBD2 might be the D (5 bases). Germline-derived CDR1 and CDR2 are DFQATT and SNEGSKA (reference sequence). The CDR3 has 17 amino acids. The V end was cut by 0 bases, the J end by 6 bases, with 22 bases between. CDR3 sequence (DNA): TGCAGTGCTAGAGATCGAGAATTTGTAGGGAGATCTGATACGCAGTATTTT. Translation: CSARDREFVGRSDTQYF.

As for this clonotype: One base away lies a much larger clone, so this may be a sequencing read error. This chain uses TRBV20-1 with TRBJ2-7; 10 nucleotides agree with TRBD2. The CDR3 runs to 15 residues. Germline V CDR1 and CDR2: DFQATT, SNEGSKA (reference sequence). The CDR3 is CSARDFRTSGYKQYF. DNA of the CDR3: TGCAGTGCTAGAGATTTCCGGACTAGCGGCTACAAGCAGTACTTC.

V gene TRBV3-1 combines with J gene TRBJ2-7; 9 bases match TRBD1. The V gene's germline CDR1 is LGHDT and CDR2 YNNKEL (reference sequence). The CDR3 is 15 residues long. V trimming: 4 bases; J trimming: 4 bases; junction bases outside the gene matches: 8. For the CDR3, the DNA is TGTGCCAGCAGCCCGGGGACAGGGTCCTTTTACGAGCAGTACTTC. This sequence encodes CASSPGTGSFYEQYF.

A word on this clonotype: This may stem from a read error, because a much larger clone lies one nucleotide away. The CDR3 protein is CSVARDSDYELYF. The CDR3 region has the DNA TGCAGCGTTGCTCGGGACAGTGACTACGAGCTGTACTTC. The chain joins TRBV29-1 to TRBJ2-7; TRBD1 matches 7 bases. The CDR3 spans 13 residues. CDR1 is SQVTM, CDR2 ANQGSEA, per germline.

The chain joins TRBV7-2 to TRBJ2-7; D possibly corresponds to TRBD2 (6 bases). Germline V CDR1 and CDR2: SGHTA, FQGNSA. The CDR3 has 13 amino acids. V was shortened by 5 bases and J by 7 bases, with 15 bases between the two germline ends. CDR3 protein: CASSPSGDWEQYF. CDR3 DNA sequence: TGTGCCAGCAGCCCCTCGGGAGACTGGGAGCAGTACTTC.

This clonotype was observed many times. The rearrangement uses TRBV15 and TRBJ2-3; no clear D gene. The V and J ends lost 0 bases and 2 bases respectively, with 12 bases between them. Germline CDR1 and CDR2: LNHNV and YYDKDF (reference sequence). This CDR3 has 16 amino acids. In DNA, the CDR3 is TGTGCCACCAGCAGAGACGCGAGCGAGATCACAGATACGCAGTATTTT. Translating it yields CATSRDASEITDTQYF. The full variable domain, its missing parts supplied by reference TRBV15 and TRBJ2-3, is DAMVIQNPRYQVTQFGKPVTLSCSQTLNHNVMYWYQQKSSQAPKLLFHYYDKDFNNEADTPDNFQSRRPNTSFCFLDIRSPGLGDTAMYLCATSRDASEITDTQYFGPGTRLTVL.

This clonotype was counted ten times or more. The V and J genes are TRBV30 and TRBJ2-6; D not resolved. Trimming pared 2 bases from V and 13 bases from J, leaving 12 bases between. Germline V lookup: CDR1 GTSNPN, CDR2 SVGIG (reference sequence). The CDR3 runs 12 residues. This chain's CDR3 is CAWSITGYVLTF. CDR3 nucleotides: TGTGCCTGGAGTATTACCGGGTATGTCCTGACTTTC.

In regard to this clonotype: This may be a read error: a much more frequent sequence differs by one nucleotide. CDR3: CACSDGQKNEQFF. The DNA for the CDR3 is TGTGCCTGTAGTGACGGGCAGAAGAATGAGCAGTTCTTC. This chain uses TRBV30 with TRBJ2-1; the D is unclear. The CDR3 runs to 13 residues. Germline values: CDR1 GTSNPN, CDR2 SVGIG (reference sequence).

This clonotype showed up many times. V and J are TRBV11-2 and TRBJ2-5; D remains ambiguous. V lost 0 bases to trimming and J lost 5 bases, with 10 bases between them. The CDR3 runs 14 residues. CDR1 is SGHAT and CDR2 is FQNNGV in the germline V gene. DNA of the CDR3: TGTGCCAGCAGCTTAGAAAGCCTCAGCGAGACCCAGTACTTC. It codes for CASSLESLSETQYF.

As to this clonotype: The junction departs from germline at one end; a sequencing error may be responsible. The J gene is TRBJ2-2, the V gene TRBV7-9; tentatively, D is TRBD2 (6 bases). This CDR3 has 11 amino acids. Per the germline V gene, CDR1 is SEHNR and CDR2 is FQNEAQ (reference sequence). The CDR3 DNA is TGTGCCAGCAGCCCCACCGGGGGGCTGTTTTTT. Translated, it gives CASSPTGGLFF.

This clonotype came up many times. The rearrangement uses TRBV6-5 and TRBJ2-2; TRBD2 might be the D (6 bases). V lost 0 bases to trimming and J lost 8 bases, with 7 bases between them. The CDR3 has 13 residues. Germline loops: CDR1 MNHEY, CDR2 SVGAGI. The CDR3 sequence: CASSYSEGGELFF. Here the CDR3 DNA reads TGTGCCAGCAGTTACTCGGAGGGGGGGGAGCTGTTTTTT.

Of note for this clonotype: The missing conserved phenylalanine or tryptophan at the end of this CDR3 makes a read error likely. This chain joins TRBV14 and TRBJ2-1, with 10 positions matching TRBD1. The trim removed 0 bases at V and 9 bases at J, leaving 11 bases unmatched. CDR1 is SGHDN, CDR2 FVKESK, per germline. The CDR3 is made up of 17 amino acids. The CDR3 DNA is TGTGCCAGCAGCCAAGATCTCAGGACAGGGGGTGGTCCTGAGCAGTTCTCC. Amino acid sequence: CASSQDLRTGGGPEQFS.

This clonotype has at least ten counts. The CDR3 sequence: CASSYWTATDTQYF. The CDR3 DNA is TGTGCCAGCAGTTACTGGACTGCCACAGATACGCAGTATTTT. The V and J genes are TRBV6-2 or TRBV6-3 and TRBJ2-3, with D perhaps TRBD2 (5 bases). In germline, CDR1 is MNHEY, CDR2 SVGEGT. V was trimmed by 1 base and J by 2 bases, leaving 7 bases between them. The CDR3 runs to 14 residues.